These 17 T cell receptor beta chains share one sample of origin, sequenced in a study of blood T cell repertoires in COVID-19. Profiled with immunoSEQ multiplex PCR; TCRdb holds only in-frame clones, not every one. The profile shows just under 30,000 clones, 75% to 90% of them singletons. The specimen sequenced was peripheral blood. The receptors were sampled from a man older than 75 with acute or convalescent COVID-19.

The genes are TRBV5-1 and TRBJ2-7, with D perhaps matching TRBD1 (5 bases). CDR3 length equals 11 residues. V was clipped by 6 bases and J by 6 bases, with 10 bases between them. Germline-derived CDR1 and CDR2 are SGHRS and YFSETQ. CDR3 nucleotides: TGCGCCAGCAAGAAGGGGCTCGAGCAGTACTTC. This gives the protein CASKKGLEQYF.

The chain links TRBV11-2 to TRBJ1-1; no definite D call. Germline-derived CDR1 and CDR2 are SGHAT and FQNNGV. The CDR3 is made up of 14 amino acids. Between the trimmed V and J ends, which lost 4 bases and 9 bases, there was a span of 18 bases. The CDR3 DNA is TGTGCCAGCAGCTCTCCACCTGGCAGCGTACAAGCTTTCTTT. It codes for CASSSPPGSVQAFF.

The chain joins TRBV5-6 to TRBJ2-3; tentatively, D is TRBD2 (7 bases). Germline V gene lookup returns CDR1 SGHDT and CDR2 YYEEEE. CDR3 length: 14 residues. V dropped 5 bases and J dropped 0 bases, with 10 bases sitting between them. The CDR3 DNA reads TGTGCCAGCAGGGGGGGGGCCAGCACAGATACGCAGTATTTT. This codes for CASRGGASTDTQYF. Together with reference TRBV5-6 and TRBJ2-3, the CDR3 gives the full variable domain: DAGVTQSPTHLIKTRGQQVTLRCSPKSGHDTVSWYQQALGQGPQFIFQYYEEEERQRGNFPDRFSGHQFPNYSSELNVNALLLGDSALYLCASRGGASTDTQYFGPGTRLTVL.

CDR3 residues: CASSRWGATNEKLFF. The CDR3 region has the DNA TGTGCCAGTAGCCGATGGGGGGCAACTAATGAAAAACTGTTTTTT. The rearrangement uses TRBV19 and TRBJ1-4, with a weak D call TRBD1 (5 bases). This CDR3 has 15 amino acids. CDR1 is LNHDA and CDR2 is SQIVND in the germline V gene (reference sequence). Trimming removed 6 bases at V and 0 bases at J, with 11 bases between.

The chain employs TRBV19 and TRBJ1-2; tentative D call: TRBD1 (5 bases). This CDR3 region has 14 residues. With 7 bases removed from V and 4 bases from J, the gap between germline ends came to 16 bases. From germline, CDR1 is LNHDA and CDR2 SQIVND (reference sequence). CDR3 sequence: CASTAPGVGYGYTF. CDR3 sequence (DNA): TGTGCCAGTACCGCTCCGGGGGTCGGCTATGGCTACACCTTC.

This CDR3 reads CASSSQSSGGATDTQYF. CDR3 DNA sequence: TGTGCCAGCAGCTCCCAATCTAGCGGGGGGGCGACAGATACGCAGTATTTT. The chain joins TRBV7-2 to TRBJ2-3; the match to TRBD2 covers 12 bases. The CDR3 covers 17 residues. Germline CDR1 SGHTA, CDR2 FQGNSA. Unmatched junction bases numbered 8, after V lost 4 bases and J lost 3 bases.

This chain connects TRBV5-5 to TRBJ2-3, with D maybe TRBD1 (6 bases). The CDR3 covers 13 residues. The V and J ends lost 9 bases and 2 bases respectively, with 13 bases between them. CDR1 SGHKS and CDR2 YYEKEE come from the germline V gene (reference sequence). The CDR3 sequence is CATQGPFTDTQYF. CDR3 sequence (DNA): TGTGCCACCCAGGGGCCCTTCACAGATACGCAGTATTTT.

V gene TRBV28 combines with J gene TRBJ1-1, with 8 nucleotides matching TRBD1. The CDR3 runs 15 residues. The V and J ends lost 4 bases and 5 bases, in that order; junction bases with no gene match: 9. The germline V gene has CDR1 MDHEN and CDR2 SYDVKM. The CDR3 DNA reads TGTGCCAGCAGTTCCCGGACAGGGACTAAGACTGAAGCTTTCTTT. It yields the protein CASSSRTGTKTEAFF.

This clone was detected only once. This chain joins TRBV5-1 and TRBJ2-7, with 7 bases lining up with TRBD1. Trimming at V came to 2 bases and at J to 2 bases, leaving 4 bases not matched to a gene. There are 14 residues in the CDR3. CDR1 and CDR2 from the germline V gene are SGHRS and YFSETQ. CDR3 amino acids: CASSLPDRPYEQYF. CDR3 sequence (DNA): TGCGCCAGCAGCTTACCGGACAGGCCCTACGAGCAGTACTTC.

The chain recombines TRBV6-5 with TRBJ2-3; the match to TRBD2 covers 9 bases. This CDR3 comprises 14 residues. V lost 5 bases, J lost 1 base, and 1 base stayed unmatched. Germline V gives CDR1 MNHEY, CDR2 SVGAGI. The CDR3 region is CASSRGGGTDTQYF. CDR3 DNA sequence: TGTGCCAGCAGTCGCGGGGGGGGCACAGATACGCAGTATTTT.

The chain links TRBV14 to TRBJ1-6; D uncertain. The CDR3 has 13 amino acids. V lost 0 bases, J lost 12 bases, and 9 bases lay in between. From germline, CDR1 is SGHDN and CDR2 FVKESK. CDR3 DNA: TGTGCCAGCAGCCAAGATTTCGGAGGACCCCTCCACTTT. This gives the protein CASSQDFGGPLHF. The variable domain in full, with the rest retrieved from reference TRBV14 and TRBJ1-6, is EAGVTQFPSHSVIEKGQTVTLRCDPISGHDNLYWYRRVMGKEIKFLLHFVKESKQDESGMPNNRFLAERTGGTYSTLKVQPAELEDSGVYFCASSQDFGGPLHFGNGTRLTVT.

V and J are TRBV10-3 and TRBJ2-7, with no clear D. The CDR3 has 15 residues. The germline V and J ends were trimmed by 0 bases and 3 bases, with 12 bases remaining between them. Germline assignment: CDR1 ENHRY and CDR2 SYGVKD. This CDR3 reads CAISESVRGVYEQYF. DNA of the CDR3: TGTGCCATCAGTGAGTCGGTCAGAGGAGTCTACGAGCAGTACTTC.

The chain combines TRBV5-8 with TRBJ2-7; weak D call: TRBD1 (6 bases). Trimming took 4 bases from V and 4 from J, leaving 15 bases between them. The CDR3 is 14 amino acids. CDR1 is SGHTS, CDR2 YDEGEE, per germline. The CDR3 region is CASSTGQNIYEQYF. CDR3 in DNA: TGTGCCAGCAGCACAGGACAGAATATATACGAGCAGTACTTC.

The rearrangement joins TRBV3-1 (or the pseudogene TRBV3-2) to TRBJ2-1; 12 nucleotides match TRBD2. Unmatched junction bases numbered 3, after V lost 3 bases and J lost 3 bases. The CDR3 is 16 amino acids. Germline CDR1 LGHDT, CDR2 YNNKEL (reference sequence). The CDR3 here is CASSQTSGGLYNEQFF. In DNA, the CDR3 is TGTGCCAGCAGCCAGACTAGCGGGGGCCTCTACAATGAGCAGTTCTTC.

V is TRBV19 and J is TRBJ2-5; D remains ambiguous. The CDR3 has 14 residues. The V gene lost 3 bases and the J gene lost 2 bases, with 10 bases spanning the gap. The germline V gene has CDR1 LNHDA and CDR2 SQIVND (reference sequence). CDR3 residues: CASSMMAVQETQYF. For the CDR3, the DNA is TGTGCCAGTAGTATGATGGCAGTTCAAGAGACCCAGTACTTC.

The sample holds a few counts of this clone. The gene calls are TRBV19 and TRBJ1-1, with TRBD1 identical over 12 bases. V was clipped by 4 bases and J by 4 bases; unmatched bases: 7. The CDR3 spans 16 residues. Germline V gene lookup returns CDR1 LNHDA and CDR2 SQIVND (reference sequence). The DNA of the CDR3 is TGTGCCAGTAGTAAGGGACAGGGGGCGCGAAGCACTGAAGCTTTCTTT. Protein: CASSKGQGARSTEAFF. The full variable domain, with the rest looked up from reference TRBV19 and TRBJ1-1, is DGGITQSPKYLFRKEGQNVTLSCEQNLNHDAMYWYRQDPGQGLRLIYYSQIVNDFQKGDIAEGYSVSREKKESFPLTVTSAQKNPTAFYLCASSKGQGARSTEAFFGQGTRLTVV.

V and J are TRBV7-9 and TRBJ1-3; D might be TRBD1 (5 bases). This CDR3 contains 15 residues. The V end was cut by 4 bases, the J end by 4 bases, with 14 bases between. Germline CDR1 reads SEHNR; CDR2 reads FQNEAQ (reference sequence). The CDR3 region is CASSSSGIRGNTIYF. The CDR3 bases are TGTGCCAGCAGCTCTTCAGGGATTAGAGGAAACACCATATATTTT.